The clone carrying this TCR beta chain has more than one count but fewer than ten. Whoever was chosen for sequencing had shown CD8+CD57+ cell expansion by flow cytometry. Patients were untreated when blood was sampled. This sample stems from a study of CD8+CD57+ T cells in acquired aplastic anemia. Researchers used genomic DNA as the template to profile TCR beta VDJ and CDR3. TCRdb independently ran MiXCR on the reads; one entry per CDR3 protein. The sample has under 350,000 distinct CDR3 sequences; roughly 59% are singletons. The source is a human donor with aplastic anemia. Specimen: sorted CD4+, CD8+, or CD8+CD57+ T cells (not recorded which) from PBMCs.

The CDR3 DNA follows: TGTGCCAGCAGCTTAATCGGGGGAAGCTCCTACAATGAGCAGTTCTTC. This codes for CASSLIGGSSYNEQFF. The rearrangement joins TRBV11-3 to TRBJ2-1, with D possibly matching TRBD2 (6 bases). The CDR3 runs 16 residues. V lost 2 bases and J lost 0, with 11 bases in between. Germline CDR1 SGHNT, CDR2 YENEEA.